What follows describes a single TCR beta chain. This specimen includes other DNA sequences encoding the same CDR3. The data are from a study of blood T cell repertoires in COVID-19. Study information: Some COVID-19 samples were acute and others convalescent; all came from the United States, Italy and Spain. T cells, B-cell-depleted T cells, or PBMCs supplied cDNA or gDNA.

Authors' analysis steps: Amplified reference gene primers provided the basis for estimating nucleated cell counts. Assay: immunoSEQ multiplex PCR; the TCRdb copy retains only in-frame clones and omits some. That table is the source of V, J and clone size, and D and trimming were worked out from the DNA. The sample has roughly 250,000 clones, roughly 80% seen once. This CDR3 comprises 14 residues. CDR1 and CDR2 (germline): SEHNR, FQNEAQ (reference sequence). Trimming took 5 bases from V and 3 from J, leaving 11 bases between them. The receptor's source is a woman older than 75 with active or convalescent COVID-19. Sequencing used peripheral blood. This chain connects TRBV7-9 to TRBJ1-3, with D possibly matching TRBD1 (5 bases). The DNA for the CDR3 is TGTGCCAGCAGCCTCGACAGAGATGGAAACACCATATATTTT. It is translated as CASSLDRDGNTIYF.